The rows below give T cell receptor beta chains drawn from one sample of a study of spatial heterogeneity in lung cancer. A single record per CDR3 protein comes from TCRdb applying MiXCR to the 5' RACE reads. The data contain about 18,000 distinct CDR3 sequences, about 20% of them seen just once; the ten biggest clones take up 11% to 15%. Source: PBMCs, taken at surgery. The origin of the receptors is a male donor with early-stage non-small cell lung cancer. The CDR3 runs from the conserved cysteine through the conserved F or W. D genes are given only for firm matches. A row's size may be missing; if present it is once, few, many or a size class.

CDR3nt,CDR3aa,v_gene,abundance,j_gene,d_gene
TGCAGTGCTAGAAGCGGACCTCCCCTCGAGGGCTACACCTTC,CSARSGPPLEGYTF,TRBV20-1,.,TRBJ1-2,.
TGTGCCAGCAGTTACTCCGGGACAGGAACCACCCAATACTTC,CASSYSGTGTTQYF,TRBV6-5,.,TRBJ2-7,TRBD1
TGTGCCGGAGGGACAGCTCAAGAGACCCAGTACTTC,CAGGTAQETQYF,TRBV25-1,once,TRBJ2-5,.
TGTGCCAGCAGCACCGGGACAGGGGGCACAGATACGCAGTATTTT,CASSTGTGGTDTQYF,TRBV7-3,medium-sized,TRBJ2-3,TRBD1
TGCAGTGCCATGGGACTAGCGGCCTCCTACGAGCAGTACTTC,CSAMGLAASYEQYF,TRBV20-1,medium-sized,TRBJ2-7,TRBD2
TGTGCCAGCAGTCGACAGAATTCACCCCTCCACTTT,CASSRQNSPLHF,TRBV2,.,TRBJ1-6,.
TGTGCCAGCAGCTTAGCCCCGAACACCGGGGAGCTGTTTTTT,CASSLAPNTGELFF,TRBV13,medium-sized,TRBJ2-2,.
TGTGCCAGCAGCCCCGACCAGGGGACCGGAAACACCATATATTTT,CASSPDQGTGNTIYF,TRBV7-8,medium-sized,TRBJ1-3,.
TGTGCCAGCAGTTTATTCGGCAGGGTCCAAGAGACCCAGTACTTC,CASSLFGRVQETQYF,TRBV28,few,TRBJ2-5,.
TGTGCCAGCAGTCCCTTAGCGGGGGGTGAAGAGACCCAGTACTTC,CASSPLAGGEETQYF,TRBV12-3/TRBV12-4,.,TRBJ2-5,TRBD2
TGTGCCAGCAGGGGACCGGGTCGCACTGAAGCTTTCTTT,CASRGPGRTEAFF,TRBV2,many,TRBJ1-1,.
TGTGCCAGCAGCCCGACAGGGGGTCTAGGGCAGCCCCAGCATTTT,CASSPTGGLGQPQHF,TRBV11-2,.,TRBJ1-5,TRBD1
TGTGCCAGCAGCTTAGAGCCAGCGGGGACTCCCTACGAGCAGTACTTC,CASSLEPAGTPYEQYF,TRBV7-6,.,TRBJ2-7,TRBD2
TGTGCCAGCAGCTTATTGCCCCACGGAGCGGGGGTAACAGATACGCAGTATTTT,CASSLLPHGAGVTDTQYF,TRBV7-8,many,TRBJ2-3,TRBD2
TGTGCCAGCAGCTTATATCCCGGAAGGGTCGCTTCCTACGAGCAGTACTTC,CASSLYPGRVASYEQYF,TRBV11-2,many,TRBJ2-7,.
TGTGCCAGCAGCTTAGTGGCGGGACAGGACTATGGCTACACCTTC,CASSLVAGQDYGYTF,TRBV7-3,many,TRBJ1-2,TRBD1